This TCR beta chain was profiled in a study of response to subunit inactivated influenza vaccine. Via MiXCR, TCRdb re-called the RT-PCR reads, giving one row per CDR3 protein. Of 500,000 to 550,000 distinct CDR3 sequences detected, roughly 25% appear once; the ten largest clones hold 2.8%. V was trimmed by 6 bases and J by 2 bases, leaving 14 bases between them. CDR1 is DFQATT, CDR2 SNEGSKA, per germline (reference sequence). The CDR3 extends over 13 amino acids. This clonotype was observed once. The sample was also linked to a second study, of T cells expressing NK-cell markers. That work states: Synthesis of TCR beta cDNA relied on 5'RACE template switching carrying UMIs. In more than 5 donors, dominant CD3+CD56+NKG2C+ clones formed about 1.0-8% of CD8+ cells.

This sequence joins TRBV20-1 and TRBJ2-7; D not resolved. Sequenced here: CD4+ T cells sorted from PBMCs, sampled 12 days after vaccination. This sequence was found in a man in his forties or fifties who received an inactivated influenza vaccine. The CDR3 protein is CSAPRRNTYEQYF. CDR3 DNA sequence: TGCAGTGCCCCTCGGCGGAACACCTACGAGCAGTACTTC.